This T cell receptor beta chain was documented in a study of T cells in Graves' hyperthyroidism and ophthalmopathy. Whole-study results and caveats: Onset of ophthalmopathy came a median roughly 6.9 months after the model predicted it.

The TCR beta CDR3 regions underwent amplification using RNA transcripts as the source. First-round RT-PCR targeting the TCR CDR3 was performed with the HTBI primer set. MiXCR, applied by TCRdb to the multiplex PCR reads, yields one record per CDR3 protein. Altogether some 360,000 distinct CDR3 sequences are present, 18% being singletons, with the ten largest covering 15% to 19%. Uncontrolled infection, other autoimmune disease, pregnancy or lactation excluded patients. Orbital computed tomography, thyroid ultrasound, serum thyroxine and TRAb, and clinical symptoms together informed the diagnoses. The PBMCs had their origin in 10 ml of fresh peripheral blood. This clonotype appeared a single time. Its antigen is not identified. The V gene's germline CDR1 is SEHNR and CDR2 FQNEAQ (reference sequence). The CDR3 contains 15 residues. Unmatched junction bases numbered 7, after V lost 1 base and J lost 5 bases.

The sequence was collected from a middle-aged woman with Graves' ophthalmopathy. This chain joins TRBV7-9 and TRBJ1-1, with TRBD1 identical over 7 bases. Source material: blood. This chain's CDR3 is CASSLVRTGVTEAFF. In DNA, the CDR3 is TGTGCCAGCAGCTTAGTACGCACAGGGGTGACTGAAGCTTTCTTT.